These T cell receptor beta chains were read from a single sample in a study of T-cell memory formation after mild COVID-19. TCRdb itself ran the 5' RACE reads through MiXCR, one entry per CDR3 protein. The repertoire holds about 150,000 distinct CDR3 sequences, with about 15% as singletons. Sequenced sample: PBMCs or a T cell subset sorted from them (not recorded which). These receptors all come from an adult woman who had mild COVID-19 (a few samples of this study predate the infection). Cell type and time point are not known. CDR3s include the opening cysteine and the closing phenylalanine or tryptophan. A D gene is named only where the DNA matches it firmly. Clone size is not always given. Where it is, it says once, few, many or a class for expanded clones.

d_gene: -
abundance: -
v_gene: TRBV5-1
j_gene: TRBJ1-4
CDR3aa: CASSFFTGRTNEKLFF
CDR3nt: TGCGCCAGCAGCTTTTTTACGGGGAGAACTAATGAAAAACTGTTTTTT

d_gene: -
abundance: few
v_gene: TRBV5-1
j_gene: TRBJ2-1
CDR3aa: CATHKGGTYNEQFF
CDR3nt: TGCGCCACTCACAAGGGAGGCACCTACAATGAGCAGTTCTTC

d_gene: -
abundance: few
v_gene: TRBV5-1
j_gene: TRBJ2-3
CDR3aa: CASSSRGTTDTQYF
CDR3nt: TGCGCCAGCTCCTCGAGGGGGACCACAGATACGCAGTATTTT

d_gene: -
abundance: few
v_gene: TRBV30
j_gene: TRBJ2-1
CDR3aa: CAWSVRGPNEQFF
CDR3nt: TGTGCCTGGAGTGTCCGGGGGCCCAATGAGCAGTTCTTC

d_gene: -
abundance: many
v_gene: TRBV7-9
j_gene: TRBJ2-7
CDR3aa: CASSPGTDSYEQYF
CDR3nt: TGTGCCAGCAGCCCCGGGACGGATTCCTACGAGCAGTACTTC

d_gene: TRBD2
abundance: -
v_gene: TRBV7-8
j_gene: TRBJ2-3
CDR3aa: CASSITSGGAWTDTQYF
CDR3nt: TGTGCCAGCAGCATTACTAGCGGGGGGGCCTGGACAGATACGCAGTATTTT

d_gene: TRBD2
abundance: few
v_gene: TRBV7-2
j_gene: TRBJ2-2
CDR3aa: CASSLTSGRFGELFF
CDR3nt: TGTGCCAGCAGCTTAACTAGCGGGAGGTTCGGGGAGCTGTTTTTT

d_gene: -
abundance: few
v_gene: TRBV19
j_gene: TRBJ1-5
CDR3aa: CASSTGSNQPQHF
CDR3nt: TGTGCCAGTAGTACGGGAAGTAATCAGCCCCAGCATTTT

d_gene: -
abundance: -
v_gene: TRBV27
j_gene: TRBJ1-2
CDR3aa: CASRSGQPRYGYTF
CDR3nt: TGTGCCAGCAGATCCGGACAGCCTCGCTATGGCTACACCTTC

d_gene: -
abundance: -
v_gene: TRBV7-6
j_gene: TRBJ2-2
CDR3aa: CASSPEVTGELFF
CDR3nt: TGTGCCAGCAGCCCCGAAGTTACCGGGGAGCTGTTTTTT

d_gene: TRBD2
abundance: -
v_gene: TRBV29-1
j_gene: TRBJ2-1
CDR3aa: CSALKLSPGTRPHYEQFF
CDR3nt: TGCAGCGCATTGAAACTTTCCCCCGGGACTAGGCCTCACTATGAGCAGTTCTTC

d_gene: -
abundance: few
v_gene: TRBV18
j_gene: TRBJ1-5
CDR3aa: CASSPEVPGVQPQHF
CDR3nt: TGTGCCAGCTCCCCGGAGGTCCCAGGCGTCCAGCCCCAGCATTTT

d_gene: -
abundance: few
v_gene: TRBV2
j_gene: TRBJ1-1
CDR3aa: CASSEGRNTEAFF
CDR3nt: TGTGCCAGCAGTGAAGGGCGGAACACTGAAGCTTTCTTT

d_gene: TRBD1
abundance: few
v_gene: TRBV5-4
j_gene: TRBJ1-4
CDR3aa: CASSLNRGLGEKLFF
CDR3nt: TGTGCCAGCAGCTTGAACAGGGGGCTCGGTGAAAAACTGTTTTTT

d_gene: -
abundance: -
v_gene: TRBV9
j_gene: TRBJ2-1
CDR3aa: CASSVYDYNEQFF
CDR3nt: TGTGCCAGCAGCGTGTACGATTACAATGAGCAGTTCTTC

d_gene: -
abundance: -
v_gene: TRBV25-1
j_gene: TRBJ2-3
CDR3aa: CASSDYDSTDTQYF
CDR3nt: TGTGCCAGCAGTGATTACGACAGCACAGATACGCAGTATTTT

d_gene: -
abundance: -
v_gene: TRBV12-3/TRBV12-4
j_gene: TRBJ2-7
CDR3aa: CASSRMTYEQYF
CDR3nt: TGTGCCAGCAGCCGGATGACCTACGAGCAGTACTTC

d_gene: -
abundance: -
v_gene: TRBV5-8
j_gene: TRBJ2-1
CDR3aa: CASSLVRGLYNEQFF
CDR3nt: TGTGCCAGCAGCTTGGTCAGGGGTCTGTACAATGAGCAGTTCTTC

d_gene: -
abundance: -
v_gene: TRBV7-6
j_gene: TRBJ1-6
CDR3aa: CASSPSEGGVIVPLHF
CDR3nt: TGTGCCAGCAGCCCTTCGGAAGGAGGAGTTATTGTACCCCTCCACTTT

d_gene: -
abundance: many
v_gene: TRBV29-1
j_gene: TRBJ2-7
CDR3aa: CSVEEGELSEQYF
CDR3nt: TGCAGCGTTGAAGAGGGGGAGCTGAGCGAGCAGTACTTC

d_gene: -
abundance: -
v_gene: TRBV12-3/TRBV12-4
j_gene: TRBJ2-1
CDR3aa: CASSLGWTPEQFF
CDR3nt: TGTGCCAGCAGTTTAGGCTGGACACCCGAGCAGTTCTTC

d_gene: TRBD1
abundance: few
v_gene: TRBV11-2
j_gene: TRBJ2-3
CDR3aa: CASGRTGGTDTQYF
CDR3nt: TGTGCCAGCGGTCGGACAGGGGGCACAGATACGCAGTATTTT

d_gene: -
abundance: -
v_gene: TRBV5-1
j_gene: TRBJ2-7
CDR3aa: CASSSGGLTYEQYF
CDR3nt: TGCGCCAGCAGCTCCGGGGGCCTGACCTACGAGCAGTACTTC

d_gene: -
abundance: -
v_gene: TRBV4-1
j_gene: TRBJ2-7
CDR3aa: CASSQVGEGVIREQYF
CDR3nt: TGCGCCAGCAGCCAAGTTGGAGAAGGGGTTATCAGGGAGCAGTACTTC

d_gene: -
abundance: once
v_gene: TRBV29-1
j_gene: TRBJ2-7
CDR3aa: CSVGTSAYEQYF
CDR3nt: TGCAGCGTCGGGACCTCGGCGTACGAGCAGTACTTC

d_gene: TRBD2
abundance: -
v_gene: TRBV15
j_gene: TRBJ2-1
CDR3aa: CATSRDYTSGSFEQFF
CDR3nt: TGTGCCACCAGCAGAGATTACACTAGCGGGAGTTTTGAGCAGTTCTTC

d_gene: TRBD2
abundance: -
v_gene: TRBV2
j_gene: TRBJ2-5
CDR3aa: CASNRASGSWETQYF
CDR3nt: TGTGCCAGCAATCGGGCTAGCGGGAGCTGGGAGACCCAGTACTTC

d_gene: -
abundance: once
v_gene: TRBV3-1
j_gene: TRBJ2-5
CDR3aa: CARSQMRGRRETQYF
CDR3nt: TGTGCCAGAAGCCAAATGCGGGGGCGCCGGGAGACCCAGTACTTC

d_gene: -
abundance: few
v_gene: TRBV29-1
j_gene: TRBJ2-1
CDR3aa: CSVEDFTGYNEQFF
CDR3nt: TGCAGCGTTGAAGATTTCACAGGGTACAATGAGCAGTTCTTC

d_gene: -
abundance: -
v_gene: TRBV14
j_gene: TRBJ2-2
CDR3aa: CASSQGDVNTGELFF
CDR3nt: TGTGCCAGCAGCCAAGGGGACGTTAACACCGGGGAGCTGTTTTTT

d_gene: -
abundance: few
v_gene: TRBV5-1
j_gene: TRBJ1-2
CDR3aa: CASSPGTRYGYTF
CDR3nt: TGCGCCAGCAGCCCCGGGACTCGCTATGGCTACACCTTC

d_gene: TRBD2
abundance: -
v_gene: TRBV7-9
j_gene: TRBJ2-3
CDR3aa: CASRDRGGGDTQYF
CDR3nt: TGTGCCAGCAGGGATCGGGGGGGCGGAGATACGCAGTATTTT

d_gene: TRBD2
abundance: few
v_gene: TRBV20-1
j_gene: TRBJ2-7
CDR3aa: CSAPWGGNVGEQYF
CDR3nt: TGCAGTGCGCCATGGGGGGGAAATGTTGGCGAGCAGTACTTC

d_gene: -
abundance: -
v_gene: TRBV2
j_gene: TRBJ2-3
CDR3aa: CASSVSGITDTQYF
CDR3nt: TGTGCCAGCAGTGTGTCAGGTATCACAGATACGCAGTATTTT

d_gene: TRBD2
abundance: -
v_gene: TRBV25-1
j_gene: TRBJ2-1
CDR3aa: CASSIPGQGWSSGRDEQFF
CDR3nt: TGTGCCAGCAGCATACCGGGACAGGGATGGTCTAGCGGGAGGGATGAGCAGTTCTTC

d_gene: TRBD2
abundance: -
v_gene: TRBV2
j_gene: TRBJ2-1
CDR3aa: CASRTRREGEQFF
CDR3nt: TGTGCCAGCAGGACCCGCCGGGAGGGTGAGCAGTTCTTC

d_gene: TRBD1
abundance: -
v_gene: TRBV6-5
j_gene: TRBJ1-1
CDR3aa: CASKDRTRPEAFF
CDR3nt: TGTGCCAGCAAGGACAGGACCCGCCCTGAAGCTTTCTTT

d_gene: -
abundance: -
v_gene: TRBV12-3/TRBV12-4
j_gene: TRBJ1-1
CDR3aa: CASRAGGLLAFF
CDR3nt: TGTGCCAGCAGGGCCGGGGGTCTCTTAGCTTTCTTT

d_gene: TRBD1
abundance: few
v_gene: TRBV5-1
j_gene: TRBJ1-5
CDR3aa: CASSTGQLKGPQHF
CDR3nt: TGCGCCAGCAGCACGGGACAGTTAAAGGGGCCCCAGCATTTT

d_gene: TRBD1
abundance: -
v_gene: TRBV6-2/TRBV6-3
j_gene: TRBJ1-6
CDR3aa: CASGHGVGTGSSPLHF
CDR3nt: TGTGCCAGCGGCCATGGAGTCGGGACAGGGAGTTCACCCCTCCACTTT

d_gene: -
abundance: few
v_gene: TRBV19
j_gene: TRBJ2-3
CDR3aa: CASGEGTNTDTQYF
CDR3nt: TGTGCCAGTGGGGAAGGCACCAACACAGATACGCAGTATTTT

d_gene: -
abundance: -
v_gene: TRBV19
j_gene: TRBJ2-1
CDR3aa: CASSTGRTIACNEQFF
CDR3nt: TGTGCCAGTAGTACGGGGCGGACGATCGCCTGCAATGAGCAGTTCTTC

d_gene: -
abundance: -
v_gene: TRBV6-4
j_gene: TRBJ2-7
CDR3aa: CASRNRQALSDEQYF
CDR3nt: TGTGCCAGCAGGAACCGACAGGCGTTGAGCGACGAGCAGTACTTC

d_gene: -
abundance: -
v_gene: TRBV7-2
j_gene: TRBJ1-4
CDR3aa: CASSPPDLRKEKLFF
CDR3nt: TGTGCCAGCAGCCCCCCGGACCTGAGGAAAGAAAAACTGTTTTTT